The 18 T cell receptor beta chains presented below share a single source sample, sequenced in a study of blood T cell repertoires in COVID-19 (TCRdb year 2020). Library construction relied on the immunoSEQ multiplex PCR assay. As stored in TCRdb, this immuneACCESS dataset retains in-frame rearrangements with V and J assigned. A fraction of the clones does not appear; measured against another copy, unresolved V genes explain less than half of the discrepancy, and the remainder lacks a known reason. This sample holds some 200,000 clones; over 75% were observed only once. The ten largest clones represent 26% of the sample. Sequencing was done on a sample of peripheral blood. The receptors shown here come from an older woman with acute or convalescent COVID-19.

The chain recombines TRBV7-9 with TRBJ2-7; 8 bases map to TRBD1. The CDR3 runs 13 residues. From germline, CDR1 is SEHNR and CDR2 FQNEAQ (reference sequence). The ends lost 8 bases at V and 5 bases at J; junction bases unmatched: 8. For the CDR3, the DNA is TGTGCCAGCGGGGTAACGACAGGGGACGAGCAGTACTTC. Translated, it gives CASGVTTGDEQYF. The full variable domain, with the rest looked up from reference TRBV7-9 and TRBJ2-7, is DTGVSQNPRHKITKRGQNVTFRCDPISEHNRLYWYRQTLGQGPEFLTYFQNEAQLEKSRLLSDRFSAERPKGSFSTLEIQRTEQGDSAMYLCASGVTTGDEQYFGPGTRLTVT.

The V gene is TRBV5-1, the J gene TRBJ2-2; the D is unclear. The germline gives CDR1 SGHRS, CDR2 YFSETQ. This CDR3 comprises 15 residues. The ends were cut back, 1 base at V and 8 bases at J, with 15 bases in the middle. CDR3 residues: CASSLQVEVRGELFF. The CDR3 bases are TGCGCCAGCAGCTTGCAGGTGGAAGTTAGAGGGGAGCTGTTTTTT.

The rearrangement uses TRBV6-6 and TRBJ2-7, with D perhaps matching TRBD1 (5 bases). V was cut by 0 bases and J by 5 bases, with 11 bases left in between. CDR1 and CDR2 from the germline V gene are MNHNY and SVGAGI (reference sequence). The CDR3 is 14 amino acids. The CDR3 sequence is CASSYSGLQDEQYF. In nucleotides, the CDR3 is TGTGCCAGCAGTTACTCGGGGCTTCAGGACGAGCAGTACTTC.

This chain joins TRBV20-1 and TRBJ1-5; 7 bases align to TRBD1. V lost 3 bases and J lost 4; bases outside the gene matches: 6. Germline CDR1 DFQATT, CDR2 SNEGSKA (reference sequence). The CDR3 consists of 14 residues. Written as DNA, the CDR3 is TGCAGTGCTAGTCTTCCACAGGGGAATCAGCCCCAGCATTTT. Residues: CSASLPQGNQPQHF.

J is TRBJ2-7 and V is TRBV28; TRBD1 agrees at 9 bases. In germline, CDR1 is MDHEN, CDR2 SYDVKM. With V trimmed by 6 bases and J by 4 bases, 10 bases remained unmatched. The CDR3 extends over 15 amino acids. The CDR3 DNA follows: TGTGCCAGCAGGGGCCGTCCCGACAGGGGGTACGAGCAGTACTTC. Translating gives CASRGRPDRGYEQYF.

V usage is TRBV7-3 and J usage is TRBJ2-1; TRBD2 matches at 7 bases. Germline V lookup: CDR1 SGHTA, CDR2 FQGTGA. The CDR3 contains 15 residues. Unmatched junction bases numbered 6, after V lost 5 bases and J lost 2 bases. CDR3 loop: CASSPSGNPYNEQFF. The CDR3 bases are TGTGCCAGCAGCCCGAGCGGGAACCCCTACAATGAGCAGTTCTTC.

CDR3 coding DNA: TGTGCCAGAGGACATAGATACGAGCAGTACTTC. It translates to CARGHRYEQYF. The V gene is TRBV21-1, the J gene TRBJ2-7; the table calls TRBD1, which could not be checked here. TRBV21-1 is termed a pseudogene. The CDR3 contains 11 residues.

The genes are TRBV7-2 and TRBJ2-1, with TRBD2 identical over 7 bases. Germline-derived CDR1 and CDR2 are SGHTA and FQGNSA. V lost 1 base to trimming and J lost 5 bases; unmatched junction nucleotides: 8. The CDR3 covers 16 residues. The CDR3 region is CASSLDTGGNNNEQFF. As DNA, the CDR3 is TGTGCCAGCAGCTTAGACACGGGAGGAAACAACAATGAGCAGTTCTTC.

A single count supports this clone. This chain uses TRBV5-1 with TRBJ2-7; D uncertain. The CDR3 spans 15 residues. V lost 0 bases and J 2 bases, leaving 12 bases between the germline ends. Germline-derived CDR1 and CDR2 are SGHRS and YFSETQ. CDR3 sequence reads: CASSLETIPTYEQYF. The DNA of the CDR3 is TGCGCCAGCAGCTTGGAGACAATCCCCACCTACGAGCAGTACTTC.

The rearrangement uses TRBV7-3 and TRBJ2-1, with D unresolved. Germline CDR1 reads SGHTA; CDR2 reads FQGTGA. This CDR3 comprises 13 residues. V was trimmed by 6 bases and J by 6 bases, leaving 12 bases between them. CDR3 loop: CASSIGVGNEQFF. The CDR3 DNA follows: TGTGCCAGCAGTATTGGAGTAGGCAATGAGCAGTTCTTC.

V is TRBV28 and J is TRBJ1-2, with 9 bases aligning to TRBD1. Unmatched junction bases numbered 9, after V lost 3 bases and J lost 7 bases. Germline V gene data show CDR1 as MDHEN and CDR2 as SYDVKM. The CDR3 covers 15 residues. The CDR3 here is CASSFLTGGAGGYTF. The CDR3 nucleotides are TGTGCCAGCAGTTTCCTCACAGGGGGCGCAGGTGGCTACACCTTC.

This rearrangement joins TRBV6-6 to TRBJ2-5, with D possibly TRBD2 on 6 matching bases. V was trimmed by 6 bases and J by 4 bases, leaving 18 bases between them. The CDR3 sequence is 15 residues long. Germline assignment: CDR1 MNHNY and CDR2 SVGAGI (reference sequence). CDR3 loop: CASRRDPQRGETQYF. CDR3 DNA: TGTGCCAGCAGGCGGGACCCTCAACGGGGAGAGACCCAGTACTTC.

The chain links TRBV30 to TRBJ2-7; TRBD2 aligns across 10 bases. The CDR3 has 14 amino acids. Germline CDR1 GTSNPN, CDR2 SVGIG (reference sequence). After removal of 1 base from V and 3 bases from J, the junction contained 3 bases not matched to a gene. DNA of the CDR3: TGTGCCTGGAGTGGAGCTAGCGGGAGCTACGAGCAGTACTTC. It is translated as CAWSGASGSYEQYF.

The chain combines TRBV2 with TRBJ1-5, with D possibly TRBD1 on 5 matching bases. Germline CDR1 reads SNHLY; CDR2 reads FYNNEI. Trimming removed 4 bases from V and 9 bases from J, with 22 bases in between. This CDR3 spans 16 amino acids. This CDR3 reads CASSALIGAGDRPQHF. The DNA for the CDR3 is TGTGCCAGCAGTGCTTTAATCGGGGCGGGGGATAGGCCCCAGCATTTT. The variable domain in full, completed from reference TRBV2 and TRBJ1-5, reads EPEVTQTPSHQVTQMGQEVILRCVPISNHLYFYWYRQILGQKVEFLVSFYNNEISEKSEIFDDQFSVERPDGSNFTLKIRSTKLEDSAMYFCASSALIGAGDRPQHFGDGTRLSIL.

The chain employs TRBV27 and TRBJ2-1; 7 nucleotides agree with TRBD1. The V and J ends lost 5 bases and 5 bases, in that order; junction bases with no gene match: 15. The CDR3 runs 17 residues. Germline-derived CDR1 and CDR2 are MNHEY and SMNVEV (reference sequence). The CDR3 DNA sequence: TGTGCCAGCAGTCCCTTGACAGGGATTGGAAGGCACAATGAGCAGTTCTTC. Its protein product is CASSPLTGIGRHNEQFF.

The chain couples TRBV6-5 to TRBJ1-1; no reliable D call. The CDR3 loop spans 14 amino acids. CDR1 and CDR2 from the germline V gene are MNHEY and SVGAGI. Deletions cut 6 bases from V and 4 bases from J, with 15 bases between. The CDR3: CASRVRSQSTEAFF. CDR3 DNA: TGTGCCAGCAGAGTCAGGTCCCAGTCCACTGAAGCTTTCTTT.

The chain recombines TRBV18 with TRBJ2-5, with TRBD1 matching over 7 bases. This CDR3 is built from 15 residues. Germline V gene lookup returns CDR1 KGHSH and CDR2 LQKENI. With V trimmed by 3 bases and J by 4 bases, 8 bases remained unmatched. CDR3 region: CASSPTGLEGETQYF. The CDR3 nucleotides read TGTGCCAGCTCACCGACAGGGTTAGAGGGAGAGACCCAGTACTTC.

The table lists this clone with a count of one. CDR3 protein: CAWGSGRVSYEQYF. The DNA of the CDR3 is TGTGCCTGGGGAAGCGGGAGGGTGTCCTACGAGCAGTACTTC. The chain is built from TRBV30 and TRBJ2-7; TRBD2 agrees at 10 bases. CDR3 length: 14 residues. The trim removed 5 bases at V and 1 base at J, leaving 5 bases unmatched. Germline CDR1 is GTSNPN and CDR2 is SVGIG (reference sequence).